This TCR beta chain came from a study of T-cell reconstitution after alpha-beta-depleted transplantation in children (dated by TCRdb to 2015 to 2016). Concerning the study at large: Using TCR repertoire profiling, the study followed T-cell immune reconstitution in a quantitative way in children after TCRalphabeta/CD19-depleted allogeneic hematopoietic cell transplantation. Overall results and qualifications from the work: The high TCRbeta diversity at day 60 in some patients was ascribed to recipient T cells and intrathymic progenitors that had survived conditioning. The apparently early alphabetaT-cell count recovery about two months after transplant was reportedly dependent on only several hundred rapidly expanded clones derived from non-depleted graft cells. Hyperexpanded clone frequencies declined over subsequent months; after one year, T-cell counts and TCRbeta diversity were mostly attributed to newly produced T cells.

Library prep was done by PCR. Sequencing was carried out with an Illumina HiSeq 2500. TCR libraries were prepared with molecular barcoding, using unique molecular identifiers to normalize TCRbeta repertoire quantification. TCRdb ran its own pipeline on the public reads, namely fastp trimming at Q25 and MiXCR clone calling, and kept in-frame beta chains. Each CDR3 protein gets just one entry, which takes the most common genes and DNA from the rows behind it. In this sample the table shows under 750,000 distinct CDR3 sequences, about 21% of which occur a single time. The ten largest clones take up over 12% of the sample. As for this clonotype: What antigen it recognizes has not been identified. No per-base quality is available; no much larger clone lies one base away.

Taken with the paper, the label for treatment or condition translates to: allogeneic hematopoietic cell transplantation with graft depleted of TCRalphabeta T cells and CD19 B cells. TCRalphabeta/CD19-depleted allogeneic hematopoietic cell grafts were given to the transplant recipients, all of whom were children. The source was PBMCs, mostly from graft donor cells, collected 360 days after TCRalphabeta/CD19-depleted stem cell transplant. This clonotype was sampled from a boy in the first two years of life who had a stem cell transplant for acute myeloid leukemia, so the T cells may come from the graft donor.

The CDR3 protein: CASSDLTGNSYEQYF. The nucleotides are TGTGCCAGCAGTGATTTGACAGGGAACTCCTACGAGCAGTACTTC. The V gene is TRBV7-9 and the J gene is TRBJ2-7, with TRBD1 matching 7 junction bases. CDR1 and CDR2, per the germline V gene (reference sequence), are SEHNR and FQNEAQ. The germline V end is reduced by 6 bases and the J end by 0 bases; junction bases left unmatched: 8. The CDR3 sequence holds 15 residues, the cysteine and phenylalanine included. CDR3 DNA only is kept here, 45 bases in frame from base 1. The CDR3, completed at both ends by the reference TRBV7-9 and TRBJ2-7 genes, gives the full variable domain DTGVSQNPRHKITKRGQNVTFRCDPISEHNRLYWYRQTLGQGPEFLTYFQNEAQLEKSRLLSDRFSAERPKGSFSTLEIQRTEQGDSAMYLCASSDLTGNSYEQYFGPGTRLTVT.